The text below deals with one TCR beta chain. Its antigen is currently unknown. Deletions cut 5 bases from V and 1 base from J, with 11 bases between. CDR3 size: 14 residues. From germline, CDR1 is SEHNR and CDR2 FQNEAQ (reference sequence). These data originate in a study of CD8 T cells in ankylosing spondylitis. Findings of the study overall: Among TCR beta sequences, a motif of roughly 8 highly homologous variants appeared characteristic of ankylosing spondylitis blood. Researchers reportedly found disease-linked clones significantly enriched in matched ankylosing spondylitis synovial fluid. The authors found the disease-linked clones to be CD8+ and relatively rare in peripheral blood.

TCRdb redid the calling of the 5' RACE reads with MiXCR, one entry per CDR3 protein. The sample contains more than 250,000 distinct CDR3 sequences, approximately 8% of which appear only once. Material for sequencing was blood, either unsorted or a sorted T cell fraction (not recorded which). The source is a male donor with ankylosing spondylitis. The genes are TRBV7-9 and TRBJ1-1; tentative D call: TRBD1 (5 bases). CDR3 bases: TGTGCCAGCAGCCAGGGACGGAAGAACACTGAAGCTTTCTTT. Amino acids: CASSQGRKNTEAFF.